This TCR beta chain was recorded in a study of cytomegalovirus exposure and HLA in healthy donors. Overall study: About 85 million unique TCR sequences came from HLA-typed donors in an early release. Caucasian-associated ancestry cluster membership applied to less than 85% of approximately 400 genotyped donors.

V was shortened by 8 bases and J by 6 bases, with 16 bases between the two germline ends. Germline V gives CDR1 MNHNY, CDR2 SVGAGI (reference sequence). The CDR3 runs to 13 residues. Remarks on this clone: Its antigen is unknown.

Broader study findings: In a later analysis, V- and J-gene trimming of beta chains associated with a DCLRE1C missense variant, replicated independently.

With 60 Vbeta and 13 Jbeta primers, the PCR was carried out. In the study's own analysis: Some 11 million of the approximately 80 million unique TCR beta chains counted in a later analysis were shared. Only in-frame clones appear in the TCRdb table, and some are missing; sequencing was by immunoSEQ multiplex PCR. The V and J calls and clone size come from that table; D and trimming were worked out from the DNA. The sample lists 150,000 to 200,000 clones, around 70% seen once, with 4.7% in the top ten. This clonotype was obtained from a man aged 18 to 29 in good health and CMV-seropositive. The rearrangement links TRBV6-6 to TRBJ2-5; D might be TRBD1 (6 bases). Sequencing used PBMCs. The CDR3 DNA reads as TGTGCCAGCCAAGTTGGGGGCGGGCAGACCCAGTACTTC. Its protein is CASQVGGGQTQYF.